These 22 T cell receptor beta chains were all obtained from the same sample, sequenced in a study of technical replicates of blood from a handful of donors. The table came from immunoSEQ multiplex PCR; TCRdb's copy has only in-frame clones and leaves some out. There are tens of thousands of clones in the sample; roughly 94% occur only once, and 0.25% to 0.3% lies in the top ten. Sequences were obtained from T cells isolated from PBMCs. These receptors came from a human donor in good health.

The chain uses TRBV4-1 and TRBJ1-2; possible D gene TRBD1, 5 bases. V lost 1 base to trimming and J lost 0 bases, with 30 bases between them. Germline V gene sequence: CDR1 MGHRA, CDR2 YSYEKL. The CDR3 is made up of 22 amino acids. The CDR3 reads CASSQVSIHIGGLKGPNYGYTF. DNA for the CDR3: TGCGCCAGCAGCCAAGTGAGCATCCACATCGGGGGATTAAAGGGACCTAACTATGGCTACACCTTC.

This clone was recorded only once. This chain joins TRBV6-1 and TRBJ2-7; 7 nucleotides line up with TRBD2. J gave up 2 bases and V 0 bases, and 1 base lay outside the gene matches. Germline loops: CDR1 MNHNS, CDR2 SASEGT. CDR3 length equals 14 residues. CDR3 in DNA: TGTGCCAGCAGTGAAGCGGGAGGGGCCTACGAGCAGTACTTC. It specifies CASSEAGGAYEQYF.

This chain connects TRBV7-8 to TRBJ1-1, with TRBD1 as a possible D gene (5 bases). Germline V lookup: CDR1 SGHVS, CDR2 FQNEAQ. The V end was cut by 0 bases, the J end by 6 bases, with 5 bases between. The CDR3 has 12 amino acids. The CDR3 DNA is TGTGCCAGCAGCTTAGCAGGGGCTGAAGCTTTCTTT. Translating gives CASSLAGAEAFF. Full variable domain (remainder filled in from reference TRBV7-8 and TRBJ1-1): GAGVSQSPRYKVAKRGQDVALRCDPISGHVSLFWYQQALGQGPEFLTYFQNEAQLDKSGLPSDRFFAERPEGSVSTLKIQRTQQEDSAVYLCASSLAGAEAFFGQGTRLTVV.

The rearrangement joins TRBV15 to TRBJ2-7, with a tentative D call TRBD1 (5 bases). The V end was cut by 3 bases, the J end by 5 bases, with 17 bases between. This CDR3 contains 15 residues. Germline V gene sequence: CDR1 LNHNV, CDR2 YYDKDF (reference sequence). The CDR3 DNA follows: TGTGCCACCAGCAGCCTAGGACCAGGGCAGGACGAGCAGTACTTC. This gives the protein CATSSLGPGQDEQYF.

This sequence joins TRBV7-8 and TRBJ2-2; D is perhaps TRBD2 (5 bases). Trimming stripped 3 bases from V and 6 bases from J, with 11 bases between. The CDR3 is made up of 14 amino acids. Germline assignment: CDR1 SGHVS and CDR2 FQNEAQ. Here the CDR3 DNA reads TGTGCCAGCAGCTTCACTAGGATAGCCGGGGAGCTGTTTTTT. Translated, it gives CASSFTRIAGELFF.

This chain joins TRBV7-9 and TRBJ1-5; no clear D gene. This CDR3 spans 14 amino acids. Germline V gene data show CDR1 as SEHNR and CDR2 as FQNEAQ (reference sequence). Between the trimmed V and J ends, which lost 5 bases and 3 bases, there was a span of 11 bases. DNA for the CDR3: TGTGCCAGCAGCCCCGGGATCCTCAATCAGCCCCAGCATTTT. It encodes CASSPGILNQPQHF.

The rearrangement links TRBV5-1 to TRBJ2-1; 7 bases agree with TRBD1. The V gene's germline CDR1 is SGHRS and CDR2 YFSETQ. The V and J ends lost 7 bases and 0 bases, in that order; junction bases with no gene match: 7. The CDR3 loop spans 15 amino acids. CDR3 DNA sequence: TGCGCCAGCCACTTTCGGACAGGCTCCTACAATGAGCAGTTCTTC. Its protein is CASHFRTGSYNEQFF.

The V gene is TRBV10-2, the J gene TRBJ2-2; possible D gene TRBD1, 5 bases. The CDR3 extends over 14 amino acids. V lost 6 bases and J lost 7, with 15 bases in between. Germline CDR1 WSHSY, CDR2 SAAADI. CDR3 sequence reads: CASSDITGLGELFF. For the CDR3, the DNA is TGCGCCAGCAGCGACATCACAGGTCTCGGGGAGCTGTTTTTT.

The V call is TRBV11-3, the J call TRBJ1-1; TRBD1 is a possible D gene (5 bases). V dropped 5 bases and J dropped 7 bases, with 17 bases sitting between them. Germline lookup yields CDR1 SGHNT and CDR2 YENEEA. This CDR3 comprises 14 residues. In nucleotides, the CDR3 is TGTGCCAGCAGCACTCGACAGACCAATTTTGAAGCTTTCTTT. Amino acids: CASSTRQTNFEAFF.

Details on this clone: One end of the junction fails to match germline, which may point to a read error. The CDR3: CSARADSSSLF. In nucleotides, the CDR3 is TGCAGTGCTAGGGCGGACAGCAGCTCCCTGTTC. The chain has TRBV20-1 and TRBJ2-7; possible D gene TRBD1, 6 bases. The CDR3 spans 11 residues. Germline CDR1 reads DFQATT; CDR2 reads SNEGSKA (reference sequence).

The CDR3 protein is CASSFSAGGAASYNEQFF. The CDR3 nucleotides read TGTGCCAGCAGCTTCTCAGCGGGAGGTGCTGCCTCCTACAATGAGCAGTTCTTC. The chain uses TRBV11-2 and TRBJ2-1, with TRBD2 matching over 9 bases. Germline-derived CDR1 and CDR2 are SGHAT and FQNNGV. V trimming: 3 bases; J trimming: 0 bases; junction bases outside the gene matches: 9. The CDR3 runs 18 residues.

The chain couples TRBV6-6 to TRBJ1-1; D remains unclear. Germline V CDR1 and CDR2: MNHNY, SVGAGI (reference sequence). The CDR3 contains 15 residues. Between the trimmed V and J ends, which lost 0 bases and 2 bases, there was a span of 10 bases. In DNA, the CDR3 is TGTGCCAGCAGTTACTCCAGAAGTTCAAACACTGAAGCTTTCTTT. This codes for CASSYSRSSNTEAFF.

The V and J genes are TRBV4-1 and TRBJ2-2; D is uncertain. The germline V and J ends were trimmed by 0 bases and 3 bases, with 11 bases remaining between them. The CDR3 has 16 amino acids. Germline CDR1 is MGHRA and CDR2 is YSYEKL. CDR3 residues: CASSQDPRQDTGELFF. In DNA, the CDR3 is TGCGCCAGCAGCCAAGATCCGAGACAAGACACCGGGGAGCTGTTTTTT.

This clone was observed a handful of times. The CDR3 region has the DNA TGTGCCAGTCGGACATTGAGCTCCTATAATTCACCCCTCCACTTT. This sequence encodes CASRTLSSYNSPLHF. V usage is TRBV2 and J usage is TRBJ1-6, with TRBD1 as a possible D gene (5 bases). This CDR3 comprises 15 residues. Germline-derived CDR1 and CDR2 are SNHLY and FYNNEI. With 9 bases removed from V and 0 bases from J, the gap between germline ends came to 12 bases.

CDR3 amino acids: CASSEPWGQTYNQPQHF. The CDR3 DNA sequence: TGTGCCAGCAGTGAACCGTGGGGACAGACCTACAATCAGCCCCAGCATTTT. The chain joins TRBV6-1 to TRBJ1-5; 7 nucleotides agree with TRBD1. The length of the CDR3 is 17 residues. Looked up from germline, CDR1 is MNHNS and CDR2 is SASEGT. V was pared by 2 bases and J by 3 bases, with 10 bases of the junction left unmatched.

CDR3 loop: CASPARGGSYEQYF. The CDR3 nucleotides read TGTGCCAGCCCCGCCCGGGGAGGGAGCTACGAGCAGTACTTC. The chain links TRBV2 to TRBJ2-7; the match to TRBD2 covers 7 bases. Germline CDR1 is SNHLY and CDR2 is FYNNEI. Germline trimming cut 8 bases from V and 3 bases from J; bases unmatched to any gene: 10. This CDR3 contains 14 residues.

The chain recombines TRBV12-5 with TRBJ2-1, with 7 bases fitting TRBD1. CDR1 is LGHNT and CDR2 is FRNRAP in the germline V gene. This CDR3 has 13 residues. The V gene end was trimmed by 10 bases and the J gene end by 6 bases; junction bases not matched to a gene: 9. The CDR3 DNA is TGTGCTACCAGGAACCACAGGGGCAATGAGCAGTTCTTC. Translated, it gives CATRNHRGNEQFF.

The rearrangement links TRBV6-4 to TRBJ2-3, with D perhaps matching TRBD2 (6 bases). Germline assignment: CDR1 MRHNA and CDR2 SNTAGT. Trimming removed 4 bases from V and 0 bases from J, with 8 bases in between. This CDR3 region has 14 residues. As DNA, the CDR3 is TGTGCCAGCAGTGGTGGGGGGAGCACAGATACGCAGTATTTT. This encodes CASSGGGSTDTQYF.

The gene calls are TRBV18 and TRBJ1-2, with D perhaps TRBD1 (6 bases). The germline V gene has CDR1 KGHSH and CDR2 LQKENI. There are 14 residues in the CDR3. V lost 1 base to trimming and J lost 0 bases, with 6 bases between them. The CDR3 is CASSPQGANYGYTF. The CDR3 DNA reads TGTGCCAGCTCACCACAGGGGGCTAACTATGGCTACACCTTC.

The V and J genes are TRBV7-3 and TRBJ2-1; TRBD2 agrees at 10 bases. CDR1 and CDR2 from the germline V gene are SGHTA and FQGTGA. Trimming took 2 bases from V and 4 from J; bases not matched to a gene: 5. The CDR3 length is 16 residues. Here the CDR3 DNA reads TGTGCCAGCAGCTTATTGGCTAGCGGGGGTTACAATGAGCAGTTCTTC. Protein product: CASSLLASGGYNEQFF.

The rearrangement links TRBV2 to TRBJ1-2; D may be TRBD1 (6 bases). This CDR3 has 12 amino acids. Germline V gene data show CDR1 as SNHLY and CDR2 as FYNNEI. V lost 8 bases and J 10 bases, leaving 17 bases between the germline ends. This CDR3 is CASARWQGIYTF. The CDR3 nucleotides are TGTGCCAGCGCCCGGTGGCAGGGGATCTACACCTTC.

The V and J genes are TRBV14 and TRBJ1-4; TRBD1 agrees at 7 bases. CDR1 and CDR2 from the germline V gene are SGHDN and FVKESK. CDR3 size: 16 residues. J lost 2 bases, V lost 4 bases, and 7 bases had no gene match. This CDR3 reads CASSRYLGQTNEKLFF. As DNA, the CDR3 is TGTGCCAGCAGCCGCTACCTGGGACAGACTAATGAAAAACTGTTTTTT. The entire variable domain, with the rest obtained from reference TRBV14 and TRBJ1-4, is as follows: EAGVTQFPSHSVIEKGQTVTLRCDPISGHDNLYWYRRVMGKEIKFLLHFVKESKQDESGMPNNRFLAERTGGTYSTLKVQPAELEDSGVYFCASSRYLGQTNEKLFFGSGTQLSVL.